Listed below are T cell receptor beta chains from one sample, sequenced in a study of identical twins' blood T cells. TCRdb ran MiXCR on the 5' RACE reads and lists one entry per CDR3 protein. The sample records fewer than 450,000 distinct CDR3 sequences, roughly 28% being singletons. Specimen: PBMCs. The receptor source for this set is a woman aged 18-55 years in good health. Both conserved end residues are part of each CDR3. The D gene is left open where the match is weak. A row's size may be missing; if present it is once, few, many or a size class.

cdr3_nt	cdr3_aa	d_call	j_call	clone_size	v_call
TGTGCCAGCAGCTTGGACGTACGCTTTTCCTACAGTGAGCAGTTCTTC	CASSLDVRFSYSEQFF	.	TRBJ2-1	.	TRBV5-4
TGCAGCGTTGACTCGTCGACAGGGTATGAAGGCTACACCTTC	CSVDSSTGYEGYTF	TRBD1	TRBJ1-2	.	TRBV29-1
TGTGCCAGCAGTGACGGTAGCACAGATACGCAGTATTTT	CASSDGSTDTQYF	.	TRBJ2-3	many	TRBV6-4
TGTGCCAGCAGCTTGGCCGGCACCAATCAGCCCCAGCATTTT	CASSLAGTNQPQHF	.	TRBJ1-5	.	TRBV5-4
TGTGCCATCAGTGGGCAGGGTAGTGATCAGCCCCAGCATTTT	CAISGQGSDQPQHF	.	TRBJ1-5	.	TRBV10-3
TGCAGTGCTCCCGAAATCAGGGCTCTTTCCGTCGGTACGCAGTATTTT	CSAPEIRALSVGTQYF	.	TRBJ2-3	.	TRBV20-1
TGTGCCAGCAGCCCCGGAGGTAGCGGCGGCTACACCTTC	CASSPGGSGGYTF	.	TRBJ1-2	.	TRBV6-5
TGTGCCAGCAGTTTATCCGGGGGTCTCACTGAAGCTTTCTTT	CASSLSGGLTEAFF	.	TRBJ1-1	.	TRBV27
TGTGCCAGTAGACAGGGGGGAAACAATGAGCAGTTCTTC	CASRQGGNNEQFF	TRBD1	TRBJ2-1	few	TRBV19
TGTGCCAGCAGTCAACAGTCTAGCAATCAGCCCCAGCATTTT	CASSQQSSNQPQHF	.	TRBJ1-5	few	TRBV6-2/TRBV6-3
TGTGCCAGCAGCTCCTACCGCGGACAGAATAATTCACCCCTCCACTTT	CASSSYRGQNNSPLHF	.	TRBJ1-6	.	TRBV9
TGCAGTGCTAGGTTGTTAGTCTTACGACCCGAGCAGTACTTC	CSARLLVLRPEQYF	.	TRBJ2-7	.	TRBV20-1
TGTGCCAGCAGCCCTGGACGGATTAATTCACCCCTCCACTTT	CASSPGRINSPLHF	.	TRBJ1-6	few	TRBV6-5
TGCAGTGGGATGACAGGGGGCTACAATGAGCAGTTCTTC	CSGMTGGYNEQFF	TRBD1	TRBJ2-1	few	TRBV20-1
TGTGCCAGTAAGCGGAGCTCCTACAATGAGCAGTTCTTC	CASKRSSYNEQFF	.	TRBJ2-1	.	TRBV19
TGCAGTGCTCACACCCGGGACAGGGATTACTACGAGCGGTACTTC	CSAHTRDRDYYERYF	TRBD1	TRBJ2-7	few	TRBV20-1
TGCAGTGCTAGAGTGAGTAGGGGAGACACTGAAGCTTTCTTT	CSARVSRGDTEAFF	.	TRBJ1-1	once	TRBV20-1
TGTGCCAGCTCACCGCAGGGGTATAATGAAAAACTGTTTTTT	CASSPQGYNEKLFF	.	TRBJ1-4	.	TRBV18
TGTGCCAGCAGCTTGAGCGGGGGTCGGAGAGTAACGGATACGCAGTATTTT	CASSLSGGRRVTDTQYF	TRBD2	TRBJ2-3	.	TRBV7-9
TGTGCCAGCAGCCAAGGCCGGGTTGGCAAAGCTTTCTTT	CASSQGRVGKAFF	.	TRBJ1-1	.	TRBV3-1
TGTGCCAGCAGCGCGGGACAGGGAGGTGAAAAACTGTTTTTT	CASSAGQGGEKLFF	TRBD1	TRBJ1-4	few	TRBV7-8
TGTGCCAGCAGTTTAATGGGGAATTCACCCCTCCACTTT	CASSLMGNSPLHF	.	TRBJ1-6	few	TRBV12-3/TRBV12-4
TGTGCTAGTGGTCCTCACTTAGCGGGAGGGCCGAAGACCCAGTACTTC	CASGPHLAGGPKTQYF	TRBD2	TRBJ2-5	.	TRBV12-5
TGTGCCAGCAGCCCGATGAACAGCCCCCAGAAACTGTTTTTT	CASSPMNSPQKLFF	.	TRBJ1-4	few	TRBV7-6
TGTGCCGGCAGTTCCTCCCGGGACACTCAGCCCCAGCATTTT	CAGSSSRDTQPQHF	.	TRBJ1-5	.	TRBV28
TGTGCCAGCAGCTCCAAAAGGTATGAGCAGTTCTTC	CASSSKRYEQFF	.	TRBJ2-1	.	TRBV3-1
TGCAGTGCTAGAGCCTCGGACGGAAGCTTTTATAGCAATCAGCCCCAGCATTTT	CSARASDGSFYSNQPQHF	.	TRBJ1-5	.	TRBV20-1
TGTGCCAGCAGTTACGAGGGGGGCAATCAGCCCCAGCATTTT	CASSYEGGNQPQHF	.	TRBJ1-5	few	TRBV6-2/TRBV6-3
TGTGCCAGCAGCCAAGCTCTCGGTCAGCCCCAGCATTTT	CASSQALGQPQHF	.	TRBJ1-5	many	TRBV3-1
TGTGCCAGCAGCTTAGGAACGGGGGCGAGGACTGAAGCTTTCTTT	CASSLGTGARTEAFF	.	TRBJ1-1	.	TRBV11-1
TGTGCCACCACACAGAGCTCCTACAATGAGCAGTTCTTC	CATTQSSYNEQFF	.	TRBJ2-1	few	TRBV15
TGTGCCAGCAGTTCGTTTAGCGGGAGGATTGATGAGCAGTTCTTC	CASSSFSGRIDEQFF	TRBD2	TRBJ2-1	few	TRBV5-4
TGTGCCAGTAGTATCCGTCTGGGGGAATCTAATTCACCCCTCCACTTT	CASSIRLGESNSPLHF	.	TRBJ1-6	.	TRBV19
TGTGCCAGCAGTTTACGGCAGGGATTAAACGAGCAGTACTTC	CASSLRQGLNEQYF	.	TRBJ2-7	.	TRBV12-3/TRBV12-4
TGCAGTGCCGTACCGGGACAGGTGAACACTGAAGCTTTCTTT	CSAVPGQVNTEAFF	TRBD1	TRBJ1-1	few	TRBV20-1
TGTGCCAGCAGCTTCGGTTATCAGCCCCAGCATTTT	CASSFGYQPQHF	.	TRBJ1-5	few	TRBV7-2
TGTGCCAGCAGTTTTTTAGGGACAGGGGAGACTGAAGCTTTCTTT	CASSFLGTGETEAFF	TRBD1	TRBJ1-1	few	TRBV27